The 27 T cell receptor beta chains below were found in one sample sequenced in a study of shared clonotypes between healthy human individuals. Sequencing was performed with immunoSEQ multiplex PCR; in TCRdb, only in-frame clones are kept and a portion is missing. The sample records 2 million to 2.5 million clones, roughly 95% being singletons. The sample was naive CD4+ T cells sorted from blood. Subset given: CD45RA+ positively selected. These receptor sequences come from a man between 18 and 35 years old in good health.

The CDR3 is CASSQIGGATYNEQFF. CDR3 nucleotides: TGTGCCAGCTCCCAAATTGGCGGCGCGACCTACAATGAGCAGTTCTTC. This chain links TRBV18 with TRBJ2-1; D uncertain. The CDR3 has 16 amino acids. Trimming removed 6 bases at V and 2 bases at J, with 17 bases between. Looked up from germline, CDR1 is KGHSH and CDR2 is LQKENI.

The rearrangement joins TRBV5-1 to TRBJ2-7; 9 bases map to TRBD1. V lost 4 bases and J lost 4; bases outside the gene matches: 9. Germline assignment: CDR1 SGHRS and CDR2 YFSETQ. The CDR3 length is 15 residues. The CDR3 region has the DNA TGCGCCAGCAGCCCACGCACGGGACAGGGATACGAGCAGTACTTC. Protein product: CASSPRTGQGYEQYF.

The J gene is TRBJ1-4, the V gene TRBV15; a weak D match, TRBD1 (5 bases). Germline lookup yields CDR1 LNHNV and CDR2 YYDKDF (reference sequence). Trimming removed 4 bases at V and 10 bases at J, with 16 bases between. The CDR3 is made up of 14 amino acids. CDR3 coding DNA: TGTGCCACCAGCACCAGGGCAGGGCGCGTAAAACTGTTTTTT. It translates to CATSTRAGRVKLFF.

This chain joins TRBV5-1 and TRBJ1-6; D remains unclear. This CDR3 is 16 amino acids long. Germline V CDR1 and CDR2: SGHRS, YFSETQ. Trimming took 0 bases from V and 10 from J, leaving 17 bases between them. CDR3: CASSLEGLREGSPLHF. CDR3 in DNA: TGCGCCAGCAGCTTGGAAGGTCTCAGAGAGGGATCACCCCTCCACTTT.

This sequence joins TRBV29-1 and TRBJ2-7, with D tentatively TRBD1 (5 bases). This CDR3 has 13 residues. The V gene lost 0 bases and the J gene lost 2 bases, with 8 bases spanning the gap. The germline V gene has CDR1 SQVTM and CDR2 ANQGSEA. CDR3 DNA: TGCAGCGTTGAAGAGGACACTGCCTACGAGCAGTACTTC. Protein: CSVEEDTAYEQYF.

The gene calls are TRBV4-3 and TRBJ2-3; 12 bases are shared with TRBD2. Trimming removed 1 base from V and 6 bases from J; junction bases left unmatched: 5. The CDR3 totals 16 residues. From germline, CDR1 is LGHNA and CDR2 YSLEER. CDR3 protein: CASSQVLAGGQDTQYF. DNA of the CDR3: TGCGCCAGCAGCCAAGTACTAGCGGGAGGCCAGGATACGCAGTATTTT.

The chain links TRBV7-8 to TRBJ1-1; D gene unclear. Germline V CDR1 and CDR2: SGHVS, FQNEAQ. V was cut by 6 bases and J by 7 bases, with 9 bases left in between. The CDR3 loop spans 11 amino acids. CDR3 bases: TGTGCCAGCAGAGGCGCCAGTGAAGCTTTCTTT. Its translation is CASRGASEAFF.

The CDR3 is CARSLIWTGLSFYEQYF. The CDR3 coding sequence is TGTGCCAGAAGTTTGATTTGGACGGGACTTTCCTTCTACGAGCAGTACTTC. The V gene is TRBV5-3, the J gene TRBJ2-7; possibly TRBD2 for D (6 bases). TRBV5-3 is recorded as an ORF, its role being uncertain. The V end lost 5 bases, the J end lost 3 bases, and 24 bases lay between the germline ends. The CDR3 is 17 amino acids.

The rearrangement uses TRBV18 and TRBJ2-3, with D possibly being TRBD1 (5 bases). Germline CDR1 is KGHSH and CDR2 is LQKENI. V was clipped by 5 bases and J by 4 bases, with 7 bases between them. The CDR3 contains 12 residues. As DNA, the CDR3 is TGTGCCAGCTCATCAGGGTCAGATACGCAGTATTTT. This encodes CASSSGSDTQYF.

In this sample, this clone turned up once. V and J are TRBV7-6 and TRBJ2-3; 12 nucleotides align to TRBD2. The J segment lost 4 bases and the V segment lost 3 bases, leaving 2 bases of the junction unmatched. This CDR3 spans 15 amino acids. The germline V gene encodes CDR1 SGHVS and CDR2 FNYEAQ. The CDR3 DNA is TGTGCCAGCAGCTTCCTAGCGGGAGGGCCAGATACGCAGTATTTT. Translating it yields CASSFLAGGPDTQYF. Variable domain in full (rest from reference TRBV7-6 and TRBJ2-3): GAGVSQSPRYKVTKRGQDVALRCDPISGHVSLYWYRQALGQGPEFLTYFNYEAQQDKSGLPNDRFSAERPEGSISTLTIQRTEQRDSAMYRCASSFLAGGPDTQYFGPGTRLTVL.

The V call is TRBV7-2, the J call TRBJ2-7, with 10 bases lining up with TRBD1. CDR3 length: 14 residues. From germline, CDR1 is SGHTA and CDR2 FQGNSA. V dropped 6 bases and J dropped 4; count of bases not matched to a gene: 6. The CDR3 spells CASRIRQGAYEQYF. The DNA of the CDR3 is TGTGCCAGCAGGATAAGACAGGGGGCTTACGAGCAGTACTTC.

This clone has a single count. The chain has TRBV29-1 and TRBJ1-1; no clear D gene. The germline CDR1 and CDR2 sequences are SQVTM and ANQGSEA. This CDR3 contains 14 residues. With 4 bases removed from V and 1 base from J, the gap between germline ends came to 13 bases. The CDR3 is CSVVSRLTNTEAFF. CDR3 bases: TGCAGCGTTGTGAGCAGGCTGACGAACACTGAAGCTTTCTTT.

The genes are TRBV7-9 and TRBJ2-3; the D is unclear. Trimming pared 4 bases from V and 0 bases from J, leaving 8 bases between. Per the germline V gene, CDR1 is SEHNR and CDR2 is FQNEAQ (reference sequence). This CDR3 is 14 amino acids long. The CDR3 region is CASSYSRSTDTQYF. The CDR3 DNA follows: TGTGCCAGCAGCTACAGCCGGAGCACAGATACGCAGTATTTT.

J is TRBJ2-7 and V is TRBV29-1, with D maybe TRBD1 (6 bases). The CDR3 is 15 residues long. Trimming removed 7 bases at V and 4 bases at J, with 23 bases between. The germline V gene has CDR1 SQVTM and CDR2 ANQGSEA. Here the CDR3 DNA reads TGCAGCGCAGGAACTGACAGGTTCAAGGGTTACGAGCAGTACTTC. This encodes CSAGTDRFKGYEQYF.

Regarding this clone: This may come from a read error, since a much larger clone is one base off. Other nucleotide sequences in the sample specify the same CDR3. CDR3: CASSTRTGNTEAFF. The CDR3 DNA follows: TGTGCCAGCAGCACGCGGACAGGGAACACTGAAGCCTTCTTT. The chain recombines TRBV7-9 with TRBJ1-1; 8 bases are a match to TRBD1. Germline CDR1 is SEHNR and CDR2 is FQNEAQ (reference sequence). The CDR3 sequence is 14 residues long. The variable domain in full, with the rest retrieved from reference TRBV7-9 and TRBJ1-1, is DTGVSQNPRHKITKRGQNVTFRCDPISEHNRLYWYRQTLGQGPEFLTYFQNEAQLEKSRLLSDRFSAERPKGSFSTLEIQRTEQGDSAMYLCASSTRTGNTEAFFGQGTRLTVV.

V usage is TRBV9 and J usage is TRBJ1-1, with TRBD1 matching over 7 bases. J gave up 6 bases and V 1 base, and 6 bases lay outside the gene matches. Per the germline V gene, CDR1 is SGDLS and CDR2 is YYNGEE. The CDR3 covers 14 residues. CDR3 nucleotides: TGTGCCAGCAGCGTATTACAGGGGATTTCTGAAGCTTTCTTT. This sequence encodes CASSVLQGISEAFF.

This chain connects TRBV7-2 to TRBJ1-2; TRBD1 matches 9 bases. Germline values: CDR1 SGHTA, CDR2 FQGNSA. With V trimmed by 4 bases and J by 7 bases, 7 bases remained unmatched. This CDR3 spans 14 amino acids. This chain's CDR3 is CASSSRDRASGYTF. CDR3 DNA sequence: TGTGCCAGCAGCTCCCGGGACAGGGCCTCTGGCTACACCTTC.

This rearrangement joins TRBV7-2 to TRBJ2-5; D unclear. Germline V CDR1 and CDR2: SGHTA, FQGNSA. V shed 0 bases and J shed 4 bases, with 6 bases lying between them. The CDR3 covers 13 residues. The CDR3 is CASSLAPPETQYF. The CDR3 coding sequence is TGTGCCAGCAGCTTAGCCCCACCAGAGACCCAGTACTTC.

The chain carries TRBV7-2 and TRBJ1-5; a possible D gene is TRBD1 (5 bases). This CDR3 is built from 15 residues. The germline CDR1 and CDR2 sequences are SGHTA and FQGNSA. V was cut by 5 bases and J by 5 bases, with 16 bases left in between. In nucleotides, the CDR3 is TGTGCCAGCAGCCCAGTCAGGGAACCGCATCAGCCCCAGCATTTT. Protein product: CASSPVREPHQPQHF.

The V call is TRBV6-6, the J call TRBJ2-5, with 7 bases lining up with TRBD1. CDR3 size: 16 residues. Trimming at V came to 6 bases and at J to 1 base, leaving 11 bases not matched to a gene. Germline V gene data show CDR1 as MNHNY and CDR2 as SVGAGI (reference sequence). CDR3 coding DNA: TGTGCCAGCAGCCCTGACAGGGTCCGCGTCCAAGAGACCCAGTACTTC. Its protein product is CASSPDRVRVQETQYF.

This rearrangement joins TRBV5-1 to TRBJ2-1, with 7 bases fitting TRBD2. CDR1 SGHRS and CDR2 YFSETQ come from the germline V gene. The CDR3 sequence is 15 residues long. Trimming cost V 4 bases and J 6 bases; bases outside gene matches: 10. CDR3 region: CASSRVPSGSNEQFF. The CDR3 DNA reads TGCGCCAGCAGCCGGGTTCCTAGCGGCTCCAATGAGCAGTTCTTC.

The rearrangement links TRBV18 to TRBJ1-2; maybe TRBD1 (6 bases). The CDR3 is 15 amino acids. Germline CDR1 and CDR2: KGHSH and LQKENI. Trimming took 6 bases from V and 2 from J, leaving 16 bases between them. For the CDR3, the DNA is TGTGCCAGCTCCCCCGACAGGATGTCAAACTATGGCTACACCTTC. The encoded protein is CASSPDRMSNYGYTF.

This clone showed up just once. The chain joins TRBV2 to TRBJ1-4; D gene unclear. Per the germline V gene, CDR1 is SNHLY and CDR2 is FYNNEI. The V and J ends lost 2 bases and 7 bases respectively, with 11 bases between them. There are 14 residues in the CDR3. CDR3 in amino acids: CASSETGFGEKLFF. The CDR3 nucleotides are TGTGCCAGCAGTGAAACGGGGTTTGGTGAAAAACTGTTTTTT.

This chain uses TRBV18 with TRBJ2-1, with D perhaps being TRBD1 or TRBD2 (5 bases each). CDR1 is KGHSH, CDR2 LQKENI, per germline. Trimming stripped 6 bases from V and 6 bases from J, with 15 bases between. There are 14 residues in the CDR3. The CDR3 bases are TGTGCCAGCTCCCTGGGGGAGTTGAGCAATGAGCAGTTCTTC. It specifies CASSLGELSNEQFF.

On this clone: The identical CDR3 is also encoded by other nucleotide sequences in the sample. The V gene is TRBV5-1, the J gene TRBJ2-7, with D perhaps being TRBD1 or TRBD2 (5 bases each). Per germline, CDR1 SGHRS and CDR2 YFSETQ. CDR3 size: 15 residues. The V end was cut by 0 bases, the J end by 2 bases, with 12 bases between. The CDR3, as DNA: TGCGCCAGCAGCTTGGGAGGGACCGCAACCTACGAGCAGTACTTC. Protein sequence: CASSLGGTATYEQYF. The variable domain in full, completed from reference TRBV5-1 and TRBJ2-7, reads KAGVTQTPRYLIKTRGQQVTLSCSPISGHRSVSWYQQTPGQGLQFLFEYFSETQRNKGNFPGRFSGRQFSNSRSEMNVSTLELGDSALYLCASSLGGTATYEQYFGPGTRLTVT.

Of note for this clone: Other DNA sequences from this sample encode an identical CDR3 as well. The chain uses TRBV28 and TRBJ2-5; unclear D gene. CDR1 and CDR2 from the germline V gene are MDHEN and SYDVKM. Deletions cut 1 base from V and 2 bases from J, with 8 bases between. The CDR3 sequence is 14 residues long. The CDR3 DNA sequence: TGTGCCAGCAGTTTATTGCCAGGTCAAGAGACCCAGTACTTC. Its protein product is CASSLLPGQETQYF.

This chain uses TRBV6-6 with TRBJ1-5; no definite D call. The ends were cut back, 4 bases at V and 0 bases at J, with 13 bases in the middle. Per the germline V gene, CDR1 is MNHNY and CDR2 is SVGAGI (reference sequence). The CDR3 covers 16 residues. The CDR3 reads CASSSHEGGSNQPQHF. CDR3 DNA: TGTGCCAGCAGTTCCCACGAGGGCGGTAGCAATCAGCCCCAGCATTTT.